Listed below are T cell receptor beta chains from one sample, sequenced in a study of blood T cell repertoires in COVID-19. The method was immunoSEQ multiplex PCR; TCRdb's version includes in-frame clones alone and lacks a portion of them. Of some 460,000 clones in the sample, about 89% are singletons; the top ten hold around 4.4%. The specimen was peripheral blood. The receptors were gathered from a woman aged 30 to 39 with acute or convalescent COVID-19. Each CDR3 is given with its conserved first and last residue. Fields, in order: V gene, CDR3 length, D gene, J gene, clone size, CDR3 protein, CDR3 DNA. The D gene is left open where the match is weak. Only part of the rows carry a size: once, few, many, or a class if the clone is expanded.

TRBV6-2/TRBV6-3	14	.	TRBJ2-2	.	CASSPGASTGELFF	TGTGCCAGCAGTCCGGGAGCATCCACCGGGGAGCTGTTTTTT
TRBV19	12	.	TRBJ1-2	.	CASSIASYGYTF	TGTGCCAGTAGTATAGCCTCCTATGGCTACACCTTC
TRBV9	13	.	TRBJ2-7	.	CASSDDLSYEQYF	TGTGCCAGCAGCGACGACTTGTCCTACGAGCAGTACTTC
TRBV3-1/TRBV3-2	12	TRBD1	TRBJ2-3	.	CASGTGFVTQYF	TGTGCCAGCGGGACAGGGTTTGTCACGCAGTATTTT
TRBV5-3	18	.	TRBJ1-5	.	CARSRSQGKGVSNQPQHF	TGTGCCAGAAGCCGATCCCAGGGGAAGGGGGTGAGCAATCAGCCCCAGCATTTT
TRBV27	13	TRBD1	TRBJ2-1	.	CARRGQGSNEQFF	TGTGCCAGGAGAGGACAGGGAAGCAATGAGCAGTTCTTC
TRBV28	12	.	TRBJ1-3	once	CASSLPANTIYF	TGTGCCAGCAGTTTACCAGCGAACACCATATATTTT
TRBV7-9	13	.	TRBJ1-2	.	CASSLGTAYGYTF	TGTGCCAGCAGCTTAGGGACAGCCTATGGCTACACCTTC
TRBV21-1	15	.	TRBJ2-7	once	CASSADGSGVLEQYF	TGTGCCAGCAGCGCCGATGGTAGCGGGGTATTAGAGCAGTACTTC
TRBV7-9	13	.	TRBJ1-1	.	CASRGDTNTEAFF	TGTGCCAGCAGGGGGGACACGAACACTGAAGCTTTCTTT
TRBV9	15	.	TRBJ2-7	.	CASSGLGGASYEQYF	TGTGCCAGCAGCGGCTTGGGGGGGGCCTCCTACGAGCAGTACTTC
TRBV25-1	11	.	TRBJ2-3	once	CASSESLTQYF	TGTGCCAGCAGTGAATCCCTTACGCAGTATTTT
TRBV12-5	18	TRBD1	TRBJ2-1	.	CASGSTPLGQRTSNEQFF	TGTGCTAGTGGTTCCACTCCACTGGGACAGCGAACTTCCAATGAGCAGTTCTTC
TRBV5-1	15	TRBD2	TRBJ2-1	.	CASSLDGGLYNEQFF	TGCGCCAGCAGCTTGGACGGGGGACTATACAATGAGCAGTTCTTC
TRBV30	13	.	TRBJ2-7	.	CAWAQGKGYEQYF	TGTGCCTGGGCGCAGGGCAAAGGCTACGAGCAGTACTTC
TRBV15	15	.	TRBJ2-7	.	CATSRGTGEKYEQYF	TGTGCCACCAGCAGAGGTACGGGGGAGAAATACGAGCAGTACTTC
TRBV6-5	13	.	TRBJ2-5	.	CASRQGQQETQYF	TGTGCCAGCAGACAAGGACAGCAAGAGACCCAGTACTTC
TRBV27	13	.	TRBJ1-1	.	CASSPGMNTEAFF	TGTGCCAGCAGTCCAGGGATGAACACTGAAGCTTTCTTT
TRBV4-2	14	TRBD1	TRBJ2-5	.	CASSQDRGGETQYF	TGTGCCAGCAGCCAGGACAGGGGGGGGGAGACCCAGTACTTC
TRBV5-5	16	.	TRBJ2-7	.	CASSLTLGGGQYEQYF	TGTGCCAGCAGCTTAACATTGGGAGGGGGGCAATACGAGCAGTACTTC
TRBV9	14	.	TRBJ2-7	.	CASSVGSVGYEQYF	TGTGCCAGCAGCGTAGGTTCAGTCGGGTACGAGCAGTACTTC
TRBV28	13	TRBD1	TRBJ1-1	few	CASSRDRGMGAFF	TGTGCCAGCAGCCGGGACAGGGGGATGGGAGCTTTCTTT
TRBV2	16	TRBD1	TRBJ1-5	once	CASSEAQRTGYQPQHF	TGTGCCAGCAGTGAAGCGCAAAGGACAGGCTATCAGCCCCAGCATTTT
TRBV14	16	TRBD1	TRBJ2-7	.	CASSRQTGGRSYEQYF	TGTGCCAGCAGCCGTCAGACAGGGGGCAGGTCCTACGAGCAGTACTTC
TRBV5-4	14	.	TRBJ2-3	.	CASSSRLGTDTQYF	TGTGCCAGCAGCTCGAGGTTGGGCACAGATACGCAGTATTTT
TRBV3-1/TRBV3-2	16	.	TRBJ1-6	once	CASSQGGWFGNSPLHF	TGTGCCAGCAGCCAAGGAGGGTGGTTCGGGAATTCACCCCTCCACTTT
TRBV19	12	.	TRBJ1-1	.	CASSRASTGLIF	TGTGCCAGTAGTAGAGCCTCGACAGGCCTGATCTTT
TRBV5-1	15	.	TRBJ2-2	.	CASSLAAGVAGELFF	TGCGCCAGCAGCTTGGCGGCAGGGGTGGCCGGGGAGCTGTTTTTT
TRBV28	16	TRBD2	TRBJ2-1	.	CASSSTTSGRLFEQFF	TGTGCCAGCAGTTCAACGACTAGCGGGCGCTTGTTTGAGCAGTTCTTC
TRBV3-1/TRBV3-2	15	TRBD1	TRBJ1-3	.	CASSHTGGSGNTIYF	TGTGCCAGCAGCCACACAGGGGGCTCTGGAAACACCATATATTTT
TRBV6-4	15	TRBD2	TRBJ2-7	.	CASSVAAGALYEQYF	TGTGCCAGCAGTGTCGCAGCGGGGGCCCTCTACGAGCAGTACTTC
TRBV5-5	14	.	TRBJ1-1	.	CASSLDNVGQGAFF	TGTGCCAGCAGCTTGGATAATGTCGGGCAGGGGGCTTTCTTT
TRBV28	12	.	TRBJ1-2	.	CASSLQVDGYTF	TGTGCCAGCAGTTTGCAGGTTGATGGCTACACCTTC
TRBV7-9	12	.	TRBJ1-1	.	CASSYGDTEAFF	TGTGCCAGCAGCTACGGGGACACTGAAGCTTTCTTT
TRBV7-3	14	TRBD2	TRBJ2-5	.	CASYYGRERGTQYF	TGTGCCAGTTACTACGGGAGGGAAAGGGGGACCCAGTACTTC
TRBV12-3/TRBV12-4	13	TRBD1	TRBJ1-1	.	CASRGTGVTEAFF	TGTGCCAGCAGGGGGACAGGGGTTACTGAAGCTTTCTTT
TRBV29-1	12	.	TRBJ2-3	.	CSGRGGSGTQYF	TGCAGCGGCCGGGGTGGGTCGGGTACGCAGTATTTT
TRBV30	15	TRBD1	TRBJ1-3	.	CAWRERTGGRNTIYF	TGTGCCTGGAGAGAAAGGACAGGTGGGAGAAACACCATATATTTT
TRBV6-5	15	TRBD1	TRBJ2-7	.	CASSSRDRGAYEQYF	TGTGCCAGCAGTTCCCGGGACAGGGGCGCCTACGAGCAGTACTTC
TRBV9	15	.	TRBJ2-1	once	CASSVGSSSYNEQFF	TGTGCCAGCAGCGTAGGGAGTAGCTCCTACAATGAGCAGTTCTTC
TRBV7-9	14	.	TRBJ1-5	.	CASSDADSNQPQHF	TGTGCCAGCAGCGATGCAGATAGCAATCAGCCCCAGCATTTT
TRBV7-2	15	TRBD1	TRBJ1-2	.	CASSLVQGAWGGYTF	TGTGCCAGCAGCCTCGTACAGGGGGCCTGGGGTGGCTACACCTTC
TRBV7-2	17	TRBD1	TRBJ2-2	.	CASSATDRGPVTGELFF	TGTGCCAGCAGCGCCACTGACAGGGGGCCGGTAACCGGGGAGCTGTTTTTT
TRBV6-1	15	.	TRBJ1-1	.	CASSEGSGMNTEAFF	TGTGCCAGCAGTGAAGGTTCAGGGATGAACACTGAAGCTTTCTTT
TRBV3-1/TRBV3-2	13	TRBD2	TRBJ2-3	.	CATGLAGDHTQYF	TGTGCCACGGGACTAGCGGGGGATCATACGCAGTATTTT
TRBV18	13	.	TRBJ1-2	.	CASSPPDSYGYTF	TGTGCCAGCTCACCACCGGACAGCTATGGCTACACCTTC
TRBV7-9	14	TRBD1	TRBJ1-2	few	CASSSGTELYGYTF	TGTGCCAGCAGCTCCGGGACAGAACTGTATGGCTACACCTTC
TRBV5-1	14	.	TRBJ1-1	.	CASSLGRGEAEAFF	TGCGCCAGCAGCTTGGGACGTGGAGAGGCTGAAGCTTTCTTT
TRBV4-2	17	TRBD1	TRBJ2-2	.	CASSQDARGLNTGELFF	TGTGCCAGCAGCCAAGATGCCAGGGGGCTTAACACCGGGGAGCTGTTTTTT
TRBV27	14	.	TRBJ2-2	.	CASRWGGGVGELFF	TGTGCCAGCAGATGGGGCGGGGGCGTCGGGGAGCTGTTTTTT
TRBV5-6	14	.	TRBJ2-1	.	CASSLGGRGSEQFF	TGTGCCAGCAGCTTGGGAGGCAGGGGCTCTGAGCAGTTCTTC
TRBV6-1	15	TRBD1	TRBJ1-6	.	CASSERDRSNSPLHF	TGTGCCAGCAGTGAACGGGACAGGAGTAATTCACCCCTCCACTTT
TRBV5-6	14	.	TRBJ1-6	.	CASSSRDYNSPLHF	TGTGCCAGCAGCTCCAGGGACTATAATTCACCCCTCCACTTT